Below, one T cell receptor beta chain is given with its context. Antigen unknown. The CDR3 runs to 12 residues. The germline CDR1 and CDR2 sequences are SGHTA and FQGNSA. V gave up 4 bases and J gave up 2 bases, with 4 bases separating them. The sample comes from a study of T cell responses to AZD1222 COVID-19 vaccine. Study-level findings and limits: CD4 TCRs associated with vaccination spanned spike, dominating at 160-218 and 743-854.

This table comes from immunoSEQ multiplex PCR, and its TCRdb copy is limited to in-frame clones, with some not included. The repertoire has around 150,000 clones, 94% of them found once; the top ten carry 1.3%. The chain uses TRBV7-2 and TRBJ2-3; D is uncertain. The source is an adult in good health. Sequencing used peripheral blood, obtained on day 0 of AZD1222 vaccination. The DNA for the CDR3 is TGTGCCAGCAGCTCCTACACAGATACGCAGTATTTT. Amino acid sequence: CASSSYTDTQYF.